Listed below are T cell receptor beta chains from one sample, sequenced in a study of T cell responses to AZD1222 COVID-19 vaccine. Generated by immunoSEQ multiplex PCR, the TCRdb table keeps only in-frame clones and is missing some. The sample has 130,000 to 150,000 clones, 80% to 85% seen once. This material consisted of peripheral blood, taken on day 0 of MenACWY control vaccination. Source of these receptors: an adult in good health. Each CDR3 is given without its conserved first and last residue. Each record gives: CDR3 protein, V gene, J gene, clone size. Expanded clones get a size class; other rows say once, few or many, or leave the size out.

ASSGLRNTGELF,TRBV7-9,TRBJ2-2,-
ASSPRTGGETQY,TRBV7-7,TRBJ2-5,once
SVRGGGNTIY,TRBV29-1,TRBJ1-3,few
ASSSAPKTEAF,TRBV6-6,TRBJ1-1,-
ASSAQDGYT,TRBV5-1,TRBJ1-2,-
ASSFRQGIMNTEAF,TRBV27,TRBJ1-1,few
ASSFVAVGEEGYNEQF,TRBV28,TRBJ2-1,-
ASSPLGTGRGPGY,TRBV11-2,TRBJ2-4,-
ASSISGGFSDTQY,TRBV19,TRBJ2-3,-
ASSQDRFRSNTGELF,TRBV3-1/TRBV3-2,TRBJ2-2,few
ASSSQGWGDTEAF,TRBV5-1,TRBJ1-1,few
ASSPESGTRFSGANVLT,TRBV4-1,TRBJ2-6,-
ASSILGAKTEAF,TRBV19,TRBJ1-1,-
ASSAWTGGSNQPQH,TRBV19,TRBJ1-5,-
ASSLGQGVRVQPQH,TRBV28,TRBJ1-5,-
SVSGGLGTDTQY,TRBV29-1,TRBJ2-3,once
ASSSTPGRGTEAF,TRBV5-6,TRBJ1-1,-
ASSRTGYNEKLF,TRBV7-6,TRBJ1-4,-
ASTGQGGHTGELF,TRBV2,TRBJ2-2,-
ASSFHGYT,TRBV28,TRBJ1-2,-
ASSHPGGNSPLH,TRBV3-1/TRBV3-2,TRBJ1-6,-
ASSTQETQY,TRBV18,TRBJ2-5,-
AWRWGDTEAF,TRBV30,TRBJ1-1,-
ASSGRARSNSPLH,TRBV10-1,TRBJ1-6,-